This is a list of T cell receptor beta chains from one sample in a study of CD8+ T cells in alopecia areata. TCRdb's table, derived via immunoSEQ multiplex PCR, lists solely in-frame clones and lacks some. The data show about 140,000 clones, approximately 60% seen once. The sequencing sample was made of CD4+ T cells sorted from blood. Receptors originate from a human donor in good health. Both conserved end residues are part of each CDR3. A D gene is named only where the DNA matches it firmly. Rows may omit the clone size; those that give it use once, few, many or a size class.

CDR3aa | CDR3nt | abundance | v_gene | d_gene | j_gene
CASDRGQETQYF | TGTGCCAGCGACAGGGGTCAGGAGACCCAGTACTTC | few | TRBV2 | TRBD1 | TRBJ2-5
CASGKIGYTF | TGTGCCAGCGGAAAGATTGGCTACACCTTC | - | TRBV5-7 | - | TRBJ1-2
CAWSSLGERFNYGYTF | TGTGCCTGGAGTAGTCTGGGGGAACGCTTTAACTATGGCTACACCTTC | - | TRBV30 | - | TRBJ1-2
CATSSRDRSDTQYF | TGTGCCACCAGCAGCCGGGACAGGTCAGATACGCAGTATTTT | - | TRBV15 | TRBD1 | TRBJ2-3
CASSEPGEVYEQYF | TGTGCCAGCAGTGAACCAGGGGAAGTCTACGAGCAGTACTTC | - | TRBV25-1 | - | TRBJ2-7
CSVAAQLQSGEQYF | TGCAGCGTGGCCGCCCAGCTCCAGTCCGGGGAGCAGTACTTC | - | TRBV29-1 | - | TRBJ2-7
CASSEEAIQPQHF | TGTGCCAGCAGTGAGGAGGCCATTCAGCCCCAGCATTTT | few | TRBV2 | - | TRBJ1-5
CATSREGTSYNEQFF | TGTGCCACCAGCAGAGAGGGAACCTCCTACAATGAGCAGTTCTTC | - | TRBV15 | - | TRBJ2-1
CASSPSGQGSSYEQYF | TGCGCCAGCAGCCCTAGCGGACAGGGGTCGTCCTACGAGCAGTACTTC | - | TRBV5-1 | TRBD1 | TRBJ2-7
CASSLGDRENHGYTF | TGTGCCAGCAGTTTAGGCGACAGGGAAAATCATGGCTACACCTTC | once | TRBV28 | TRBD1 | TRBJ1-2
CSVAAGGSYTF | TGCAGCGTTGCGGCGGGAGGGAGCTACACCTTC | - | TRBV29-1 | - | TRBJ1-2
CASSQGILGSTNEKLFF | TGCGCCAGCAGCCAAGGCATTCTGGGCTCAACTAATGAAAAACTGTTTTTT | - | TRBV4-1 | - | TRBJ1-4
CASSPGTSGYEQYF | TGTGCCAGCAGCCCAGGGACTAGCGGTTACGAGCAGTACTTC | - | TRBV7-8 | TRBD2 | TRBJ2-7
CSAKWASIQYF | TGCAGTGCCAAGTGGGCGAGCATTCAGTACTTC | - | TRBV20-1 | - | TRBJ2-4
CASQLGPQGIYEQYF | TGTGCCAGCCAGCTTGGGCCGCAGGGTATCTACGAGCAGTACTTC | - | TRBV5-4 | - | TRBJ2-7
CASARDKNTGELFF | TGTGCCAGCGCCCGGGACAAGAACACCGGGGAGCTGTTTTTT | - | TRBV7-2 | - | TRBJ2-2
CASSARFLSYEQYF | TGTGCCAGCAGCGCCCGGTTCCTCTCCTACGAGCAGTACTTC | - | TRBV11-2 | - | TRBJ2-7
CASNTLSGSPFEQFF | TGTGCCAGCAATACCCTTAGCGGAAGTCCCTTCGAGCAGTTCTTC | few | TRBV2 | - | TRBJ2-1
CASHGGGRTQYF | TGTGCCAGCCACGGGGGAGGGAGGACCCAGTACTTC | few | TRBV7-2 | TRBD2 | TRBJ2-5
CASSQDLGASTYGYTF | TGCGCCAGCAGCCAAGATCTGGGGGCGTCAACCTATGGCTACACCTTC | - | TRBV4-1 | - | TRBJ1-2
CASSLVPQGPYEQYF | TGCGCCAGCAGCTTGGTGCCCCAGGGCCCCTACGAGCAGTACTTC | - | TRBV5-1 | - | TRBJ2-7
CASNGRRPEAFF | TGTGCCAGCAATGGGCGTAGGCCTGAAGCTTTCTTT | - | TRBV28 | - | TRBJ1-1
CASSEAGRRAFF | TGTGCCAGCAGTGAAGCGGGCCGCCGGGCTTTCTTT | - | TRBV25-1 | - | TRBJ1-1
CAWSFRSGETQYF | TGTGCCTGGAGTTTTCGAAGCGGGGAGACCCAGTACTTC | - | TRBV30 | - | TRBJ2-5
CASSVDGGNEQFF | TGTGCCAGCAGCGTAGATGGGGGAAATGAGCAGTTCTTC | - | TRBV9 | - | TRBJ2-1
CASSDGRTGLNEKLFF | TGTGCCAGCAGTGACGGAAGGACAGGACTAAATGAAAAACTGTTTTTT | few | TRBV2 | TRBD1 | TRBJ1-4
CASSKVPIETQYF | TGTGCCAGCAGTAAGGTACCTATAGAGACCCAGTACTTC | - | TRBV28 | - | TRBJ2-5